This TCR beta chain comes out of a study of shared clonotypes between healthy human individuals. V was clipped by 4 bases and J by 3 bases; unmatched bases: 9. Germline CDR1 is LNHDA and CDR2 is SQIVND (reference sequence). This CDR3 contains 15 residues. Naive CD45RA+ and memory CD45RA-negative subsets were split from CD4+ cells. TCRdb's table, derived via immunoSEQ multiplex PCR, lists solely in-frame clones and lacks some. The data show more than 2 million clones, 90% to 96% seen once. The TCR originated in a man between 18 and 29 years old in good health. Source material: naive CD4+ T cells sorted from blood. Subset given: CD45RA+ positively selected. V gene TRBV19 combines with J gene TRBJ2-7; 7 nucleotides agree with TRBD1. CDR3 sequence reads: CASSTQGVGIYEQYF. The CDR3 DNA reads as TGTGCCAGTAGTACTCAGGGGGTAGGTATCTACGAGCAGTACTTC.